Listed here is a single TCR beta chain. The antigen is undetermined. The entry originates in a study of blood T cells in healthy people across ages. Study-level points and caveats: Long-lived donors exceeded aged donors in naive CD4+ cells and diversity. The percentage of naive T cells correlated strongly with TCR beta diversity.

PCR was performed a second time for roughly 7 to 12 cycles using a sample-barcoded 5' primer and a J-beta primer mix. Every single cDNA molecule received a tag from a template-switch adaptor with 12 random nucleotides. Sequencing of every sample gave 3 million or more CDR3-containing paired-end reads. TCRdb re-analysed the 5' RACE reads in MiXCR, keeping a single row per CDR3 protein. The table shows about 640,000 distinct CDR3 sequences, with 58% occurring only once. The CDR3 has 16 residues. Trimming removed 4 bases from V and 11 bases from J; junction bases left unmatched: 17. CDR1 SGHKS and CDR2 YYEKEE come from the germline V gene (reference sequence).

Material for sequencing was blood. The TCR comes from a man in his fifties or sixties in good health. The chain is built from TRBV5-5 and TRBJ2-5, with 10 bases that match TRBD1. CDR3 amino acids: CASSQLGDRGYNEQYF. CDR3 sequence (DNA): TGTGCCAGCAGCCAGCTAGGGGACAGGGGATACAATGAGCAGTACTTC.